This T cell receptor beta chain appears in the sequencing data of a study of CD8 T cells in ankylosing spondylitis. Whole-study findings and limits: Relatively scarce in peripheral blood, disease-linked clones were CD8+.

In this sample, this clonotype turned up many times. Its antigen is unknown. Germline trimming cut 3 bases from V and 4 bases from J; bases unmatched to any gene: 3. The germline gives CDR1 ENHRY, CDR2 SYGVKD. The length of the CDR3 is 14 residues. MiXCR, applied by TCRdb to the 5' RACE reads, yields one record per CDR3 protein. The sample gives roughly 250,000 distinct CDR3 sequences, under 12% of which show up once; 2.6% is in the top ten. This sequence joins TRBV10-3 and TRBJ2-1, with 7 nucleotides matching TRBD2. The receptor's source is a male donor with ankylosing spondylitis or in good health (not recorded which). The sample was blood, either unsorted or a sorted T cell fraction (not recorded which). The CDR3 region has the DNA TGTGCCATCAGTGATGGGGGAGGGTACAATGAGCAGTTCTTC. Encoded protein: CAISDGGGYNEQFF.